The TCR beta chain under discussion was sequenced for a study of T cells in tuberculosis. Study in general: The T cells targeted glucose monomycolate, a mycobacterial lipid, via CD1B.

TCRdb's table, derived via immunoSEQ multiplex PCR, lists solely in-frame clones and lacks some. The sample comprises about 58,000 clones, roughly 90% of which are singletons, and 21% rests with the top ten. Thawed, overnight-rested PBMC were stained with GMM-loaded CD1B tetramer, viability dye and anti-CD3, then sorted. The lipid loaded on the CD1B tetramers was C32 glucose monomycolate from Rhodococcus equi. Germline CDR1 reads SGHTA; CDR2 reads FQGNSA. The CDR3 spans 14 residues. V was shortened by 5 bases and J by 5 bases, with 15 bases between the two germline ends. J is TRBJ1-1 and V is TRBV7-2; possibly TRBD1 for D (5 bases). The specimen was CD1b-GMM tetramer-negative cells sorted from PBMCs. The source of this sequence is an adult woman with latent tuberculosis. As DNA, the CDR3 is TGTGCCAGCAGCATCCGACAGATTAGGACTGAAGCTTTCTTT. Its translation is CASSIRQIRTEAFF.